Presented here are 15 T cell receptor beta chains from one specimen sequenced in a study of B cell selection in AIRE deficiency (dated by TCRdb to the late 2010s). For sorting, conventional CD4 T cells were defined as CD4+CD127+ cells. Receptor libraries were prepared by the immunoSEQ multiplex PCR assay. In TCRdb, the immuneACCESS table is reduced to in-frame sequences with V and J assigned. These tables do not hold every clone; where another copy was compared, an unresolved V gene accounts for under half, and the others remain unexplained. Recorded for this sample are some 24,000 clones; roughly 95% of them occurred a single time. 0.2% to 0.25% of the sample rests with the top ten. Sequencing was performed on CD4+CD127+ conventional T cells sorted from PBMCs. The origin of the receptors is a human donor in good health.

The chain joins TRBV10-1 to TRBJ2-3; unclear D gene. The CDR3 length is 15 residues. CDR1 WNHNN and CDR2 SYGVQD come from the germline V gene (reference sequence). V shed 3 bases and J shed 4 bases, with 14 bases lying between them. CDR3 region: CASSDHHGPADTQYF. CDR3 DNA: TGCGCCAGCAGTGACCACCACGGGCCGGCAGATACGCAGTATTTT.

The genes are TRBV19 and TRBJ2-1, with TRBD1 identical over 11 bases. The CDR3 length is 13 residues. Germline V CDR1 and CDR2: LNHDA, SQIVND (reference sequence). V dropped 7 bases and J dropped 6; count of bases not matched to a gene: 2. CDR3 in DNA: TGTGCCAGTAAGGACAGGGGGCCCAATGAGCAGTTCTTC. It yields the protein CASKDRGPNEQFF.

V and J are TRBV19 and TRBJ1-1; 10 nucleotides align to TRBD1. V shed 3 bases, J shed 12 bases, and the junction held 7 bases outside the gene matches. The CDR3 has 13 residues. The V gene's germline CDR1 is LNHDA and CDR2 SQIVND (reference sequence). CDR3 coding DNA: TGTGCCAGTAGTATTCGACAGGGGGCAGAGACTTTCTTT. This gives the protein CASSIRQGAETFF.

The V and J genes are TRBV19 and TRBJ1-5, with no clear D. The germline V gene encodes CDR1 LNHDA and CDR2 SQIVND (reference sequence). Trimming took 1 base from V and 11 from J, leaving 6 bases between them. This CDR3 region has 11 residues. CDR3 amino acids: CASSIGEAQHF. The CDR3 DNA reads TGTGCCAGTAGTATAGGGGAAGCCCAGCATTTT.

The J gene is TRBJ2-3, the V gene TRBV18; D not resolved. Deletions cut 2 bases from V and 0 bases from J, with 12 bases between. The CDR3 totals 16 residues. CDR1 is KGHSH, CDR2 LQKENI, per germline. The CDR3 DNA follows: TGTGCCAGCTCACCAGATGCTGAACGAAGCACAGATACGCAGTATTTT. The encoded protein is CASSPDAERSTDTQYF. The entire variable domain, with the rest obtained from reference TRBV18 and TRBJ2-3, is as follows: NAGVMQNPRHLVRRRGQEARLRCSPMKGHSHVYWYRQLPEEGLKFMVYLQKENIIDESGMPKERFSAEFPKEGPSILRIQQVVRGDSAAYFCASSPDAERSTDTQYFGPGTRLTVL.

The chain uses TRBV7-3 and TRBJ2-7, with 9 bases fitting TRBD2. The CDR3 runs to 17 residues. From germline, CDR1 is SGHTA and CDR2 FQGTGA. Unmatched junction bases numbered 11, after V lost 5 bases and J lost 0 bases. The CDR3 nucleotides are TGTGCCAGCAGCCCAGGGACTAGCCCCTTGAGCTCCTACGAGCAGTACTTC. It encodes CASSPGTSPLSSYEQYF.

J is TRBJ2-7 and V is TRBV7-8; D is uncertain. Per germline, CDR1 SGHVS and CDR2 FQNEAQ. The length of the CDR3 is 14 residues. The V gene lost 1 base and the J gene lost 3 bases, with 10 bases spanning the gap. CDR3 bases: TGTGCCAGCAGCTTAGGGCATAATAACTACGAGCAGTACTTC. Encoded protein: CASSLGHNNYEQYF.

The chain couples TRBV5-1 to TRBJ1-4; TRBD1 might be the D (5 bases). This CDR3 comprises 15 residues. V was clipped by 0 bases and J by 6 bases, with 12 bases between them. Germline CDR1 is SGHRS and CDR2 is YFSETQ. The CDR3 reads CASSLEGKRDEKLFF. As DNA, the CDR3 is TGCGCCAGCAGCTTGGAGGGGAAGAGGGATGAAAAACTGTTTTTT.

V usage is TRBV9 and J usage is TRBJ1-1; D is ambiguous. In germline, CDR1 is SGDLS, CDR2 YYNGEE. The CDR3 runs to 15 residues. V was trimmed by 2 bases and J by 4 bases, leaving 15 bases between them. In nucleotides, the CDR3 is TGTGCCAGCAGCGTCGGCGGGCGAGGAAGCACTGAAGCTTTCTTT. Its translation is CASSVGGRGSTEAFF.

The chain has TRBV19 and TRBJ2-3, with TRBD1 as a possible D gene (6 bases). V dropped 4 bases and J dropped 1 base, with 15 bases sitting between them. CDR3 size: 16 residues. Germline CDR1 LNHDA, CDR2 SQIVND (reference sequence). This CDR3 is CASSTRTAFGTDTQYF. In DNA, the CDR3 is TGTGCCAGTAGTACCAGGACAGCTTTTGGCACAGATACGCAGTATTTT.

The V and J genes are TRBV5-1 and TRBJ1-2; no firm D call. The germline V and J ends were trimmed by 0 bases and 5 bases, with 14 bases remaining between them. The CDR3 spans 15 residues. Germline assignment: CDR1 SGHRS and CDR2 YFSETQ. The DNA of the CDR3 is TGCGCCAGCAGCTTGGACACTCAAAGGGTATATGGCTACACCTTC. Residues: CASSLDTQRVYGYTF.

The rearrangement uses TRBV6-1 and TRBJ2-7; the match to TRBD2 covers 9 bases. The ends lost 7 bases at V and 1 base at J; junction bases unmatched: 5. CDR3 size: 14 residues. Germline CDR1 reads MNHNS; CDR2 reads SASEGT. CDR3 sequence reads: CASTRLAASYEQYF. In nucleotides, the CDR3 is TGTGCCAGCACACGACTAGCGGCTTCCTACGAGCAGTACTTC.

The J gene is TRBJ2-5, the V gene TRBV7-9; D is unresolved. The CDR3 totals 11 residues. Trimming removed 1 base from V and 4 bases from J, with 1 base in between. CDR1 is SEHNR, CDR2 FQNEAQ, per germline (reference sequence). The CDR3 coding sequence is TGTGCCAGCAGCTTAGTAGAGACCCAGTACTTC. As protein: CASSLVETQYF.

V usage is TRBV28 and J usage is TRBJ2-1; 8 bases are shared with TRBD2. V dropped 4 bases and J dropped 9; count of bases not matched to a gene: 17. The V gene's germline CDR1 is MDHEN and CDR2 SYDVKM. The CDR3 length is 17 residues. The CDR3 here is CASSSFLSSGITIEQFF. The CDR3 bases are TGTGCCAGCAGTTCCTTCCTTAGTAGCGGGATTACAATTGAGCAGTTCTTC.

The rearrangement joins TRBV9 to TRBJ1-4, with a tentative D call TRBD1 (6 bases). Germline V gene data show CDR1 as SGDLS and CDR2 as YYNGEE. The V end lost 5 bases, the J end lost 3 bases, and 14 bases lay between the germline ends. The CDR3 is 15 amino acids. CDR3 loop: CASSVTGLANEKLFF. For the CDR3, the DNA is TGTGCCAGCAGTGTAACAGGGTTAGCTAATGAAAAACTGTTTTTT.